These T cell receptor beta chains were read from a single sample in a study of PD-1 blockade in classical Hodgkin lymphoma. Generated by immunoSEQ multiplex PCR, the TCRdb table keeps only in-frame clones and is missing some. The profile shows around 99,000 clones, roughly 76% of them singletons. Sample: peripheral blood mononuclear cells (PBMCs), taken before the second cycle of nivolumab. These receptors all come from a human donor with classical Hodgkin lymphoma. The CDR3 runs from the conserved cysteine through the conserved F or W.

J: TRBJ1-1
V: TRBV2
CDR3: CASSRQANTEAFF

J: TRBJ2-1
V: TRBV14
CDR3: CASSLGPISYNEQFF

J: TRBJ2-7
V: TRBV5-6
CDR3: CASSLGAREQYF

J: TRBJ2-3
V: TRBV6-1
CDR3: CASSEAQGSTTDTQYF

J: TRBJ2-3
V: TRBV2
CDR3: CASSLAGTDTQYF

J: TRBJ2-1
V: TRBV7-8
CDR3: CASSRLGISYNEQFF

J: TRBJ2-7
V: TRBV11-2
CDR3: CASRRELREQYF

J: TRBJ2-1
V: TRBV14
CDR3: CASSQVLGGREQFF

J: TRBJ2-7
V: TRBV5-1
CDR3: CASSPGSTYEQYF

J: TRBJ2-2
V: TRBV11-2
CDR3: CASSLERVRNTGELFF

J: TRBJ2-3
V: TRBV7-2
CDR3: CASSLVATTDTQYF

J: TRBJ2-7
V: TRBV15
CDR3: CATSRGGDARHEQYF

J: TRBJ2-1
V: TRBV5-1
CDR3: CASSAGRLAGAGEQFF

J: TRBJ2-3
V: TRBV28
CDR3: CASSLSQVGDTQYF

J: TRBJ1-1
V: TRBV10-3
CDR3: CAINLGHGTEAFF

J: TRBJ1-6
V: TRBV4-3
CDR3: CASSQDSGSSPLHF